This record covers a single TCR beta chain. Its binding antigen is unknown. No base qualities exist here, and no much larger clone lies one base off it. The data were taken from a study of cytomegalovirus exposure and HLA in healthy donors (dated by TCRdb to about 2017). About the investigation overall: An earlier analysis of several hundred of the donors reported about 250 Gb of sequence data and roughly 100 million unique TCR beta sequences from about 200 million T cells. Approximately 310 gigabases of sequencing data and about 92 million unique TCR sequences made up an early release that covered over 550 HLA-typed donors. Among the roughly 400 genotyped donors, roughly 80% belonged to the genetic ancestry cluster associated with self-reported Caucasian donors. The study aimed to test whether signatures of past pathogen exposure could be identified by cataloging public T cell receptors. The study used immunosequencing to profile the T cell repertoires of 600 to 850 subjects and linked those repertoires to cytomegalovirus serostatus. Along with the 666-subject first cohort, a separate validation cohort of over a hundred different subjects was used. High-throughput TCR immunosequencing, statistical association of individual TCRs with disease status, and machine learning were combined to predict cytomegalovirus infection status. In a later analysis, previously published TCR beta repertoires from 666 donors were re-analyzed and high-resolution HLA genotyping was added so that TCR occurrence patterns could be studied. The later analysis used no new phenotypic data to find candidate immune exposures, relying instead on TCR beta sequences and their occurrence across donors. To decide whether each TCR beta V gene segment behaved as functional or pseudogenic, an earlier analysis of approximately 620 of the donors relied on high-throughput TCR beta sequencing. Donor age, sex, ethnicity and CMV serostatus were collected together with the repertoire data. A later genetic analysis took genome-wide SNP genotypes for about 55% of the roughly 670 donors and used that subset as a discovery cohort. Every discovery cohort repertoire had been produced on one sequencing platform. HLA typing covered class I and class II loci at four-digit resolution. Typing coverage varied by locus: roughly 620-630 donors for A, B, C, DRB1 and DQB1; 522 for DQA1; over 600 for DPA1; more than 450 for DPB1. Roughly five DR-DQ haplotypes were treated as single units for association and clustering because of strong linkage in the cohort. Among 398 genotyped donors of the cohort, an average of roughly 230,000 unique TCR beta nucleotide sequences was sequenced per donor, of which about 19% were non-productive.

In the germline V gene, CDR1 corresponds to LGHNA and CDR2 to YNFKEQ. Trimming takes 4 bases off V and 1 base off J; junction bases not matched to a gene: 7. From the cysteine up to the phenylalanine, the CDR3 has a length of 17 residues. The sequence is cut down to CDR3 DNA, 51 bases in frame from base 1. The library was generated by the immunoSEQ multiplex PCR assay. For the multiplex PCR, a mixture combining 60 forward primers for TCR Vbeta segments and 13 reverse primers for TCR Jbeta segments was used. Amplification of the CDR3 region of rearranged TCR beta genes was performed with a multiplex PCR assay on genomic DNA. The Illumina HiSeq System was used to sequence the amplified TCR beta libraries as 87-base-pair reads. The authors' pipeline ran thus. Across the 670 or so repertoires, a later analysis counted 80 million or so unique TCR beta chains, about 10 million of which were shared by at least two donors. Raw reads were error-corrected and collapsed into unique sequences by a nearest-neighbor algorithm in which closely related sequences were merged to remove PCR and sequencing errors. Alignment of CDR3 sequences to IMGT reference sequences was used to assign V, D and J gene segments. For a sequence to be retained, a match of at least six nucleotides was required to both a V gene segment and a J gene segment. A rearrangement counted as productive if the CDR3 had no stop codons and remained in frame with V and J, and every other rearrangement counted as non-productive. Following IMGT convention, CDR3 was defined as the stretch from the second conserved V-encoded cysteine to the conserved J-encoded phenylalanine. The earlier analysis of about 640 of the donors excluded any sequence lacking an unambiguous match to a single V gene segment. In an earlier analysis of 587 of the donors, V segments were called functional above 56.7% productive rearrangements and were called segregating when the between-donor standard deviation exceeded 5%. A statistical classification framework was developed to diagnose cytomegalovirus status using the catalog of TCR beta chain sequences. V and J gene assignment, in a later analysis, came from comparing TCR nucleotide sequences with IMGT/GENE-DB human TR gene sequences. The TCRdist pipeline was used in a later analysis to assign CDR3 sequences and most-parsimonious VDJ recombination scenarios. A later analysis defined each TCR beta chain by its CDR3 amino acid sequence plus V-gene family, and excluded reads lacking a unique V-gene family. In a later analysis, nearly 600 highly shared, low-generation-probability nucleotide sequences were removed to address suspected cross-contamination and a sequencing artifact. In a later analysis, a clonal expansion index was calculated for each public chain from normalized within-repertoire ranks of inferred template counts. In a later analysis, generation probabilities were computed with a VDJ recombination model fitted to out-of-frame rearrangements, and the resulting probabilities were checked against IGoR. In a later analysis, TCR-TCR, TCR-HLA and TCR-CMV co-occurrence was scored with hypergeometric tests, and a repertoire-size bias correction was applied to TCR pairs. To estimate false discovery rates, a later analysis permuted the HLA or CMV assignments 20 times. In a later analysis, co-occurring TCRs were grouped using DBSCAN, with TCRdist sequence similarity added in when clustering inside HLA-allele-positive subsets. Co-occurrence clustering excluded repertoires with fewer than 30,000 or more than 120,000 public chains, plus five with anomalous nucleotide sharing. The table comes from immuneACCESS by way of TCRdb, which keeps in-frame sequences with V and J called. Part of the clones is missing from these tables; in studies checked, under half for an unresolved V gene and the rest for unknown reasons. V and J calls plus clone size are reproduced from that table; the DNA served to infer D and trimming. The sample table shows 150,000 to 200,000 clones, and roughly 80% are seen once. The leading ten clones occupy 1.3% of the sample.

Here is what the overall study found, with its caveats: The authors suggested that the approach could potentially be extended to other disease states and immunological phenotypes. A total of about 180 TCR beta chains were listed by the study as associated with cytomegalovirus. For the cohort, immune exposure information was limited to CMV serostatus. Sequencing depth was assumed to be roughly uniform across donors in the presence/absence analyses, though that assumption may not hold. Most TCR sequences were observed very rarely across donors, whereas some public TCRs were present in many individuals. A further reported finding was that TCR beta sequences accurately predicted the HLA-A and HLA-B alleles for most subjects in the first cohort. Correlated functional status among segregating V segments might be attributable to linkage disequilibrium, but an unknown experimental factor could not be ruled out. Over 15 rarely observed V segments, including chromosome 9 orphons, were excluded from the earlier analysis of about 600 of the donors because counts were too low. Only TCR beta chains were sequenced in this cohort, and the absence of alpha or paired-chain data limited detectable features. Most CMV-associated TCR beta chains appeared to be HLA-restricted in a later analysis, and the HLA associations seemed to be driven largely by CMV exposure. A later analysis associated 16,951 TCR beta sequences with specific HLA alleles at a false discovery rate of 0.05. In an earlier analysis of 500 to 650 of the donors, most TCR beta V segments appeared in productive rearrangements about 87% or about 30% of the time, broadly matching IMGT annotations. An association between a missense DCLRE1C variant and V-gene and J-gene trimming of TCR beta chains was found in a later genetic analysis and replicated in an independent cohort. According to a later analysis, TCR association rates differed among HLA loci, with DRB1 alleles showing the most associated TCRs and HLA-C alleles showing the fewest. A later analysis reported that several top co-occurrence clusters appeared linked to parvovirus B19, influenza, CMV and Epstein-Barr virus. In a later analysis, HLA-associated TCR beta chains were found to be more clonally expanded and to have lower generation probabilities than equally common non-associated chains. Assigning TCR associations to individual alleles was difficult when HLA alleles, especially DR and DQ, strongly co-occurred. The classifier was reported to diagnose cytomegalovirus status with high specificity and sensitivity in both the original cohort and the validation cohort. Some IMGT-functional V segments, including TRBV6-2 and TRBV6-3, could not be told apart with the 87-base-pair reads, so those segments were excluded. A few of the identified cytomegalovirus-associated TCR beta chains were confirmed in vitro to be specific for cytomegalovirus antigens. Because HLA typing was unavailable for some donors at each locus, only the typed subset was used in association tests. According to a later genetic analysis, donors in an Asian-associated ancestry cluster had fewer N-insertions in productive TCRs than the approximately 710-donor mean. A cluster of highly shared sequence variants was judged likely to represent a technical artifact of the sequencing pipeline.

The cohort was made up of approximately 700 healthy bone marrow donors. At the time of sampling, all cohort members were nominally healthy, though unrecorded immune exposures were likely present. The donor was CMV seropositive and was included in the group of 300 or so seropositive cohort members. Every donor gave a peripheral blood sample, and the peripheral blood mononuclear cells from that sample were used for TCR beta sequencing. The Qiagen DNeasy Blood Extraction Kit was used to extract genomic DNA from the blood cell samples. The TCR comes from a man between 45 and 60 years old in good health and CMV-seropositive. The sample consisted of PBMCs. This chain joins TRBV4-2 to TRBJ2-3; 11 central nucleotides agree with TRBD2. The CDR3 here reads CASSPLLAGEGTDTQYF. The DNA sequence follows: TGTGCCAGCAGCCCCTTACTAGCGGGAGAGGGCACAGATACGCAGTATTTT.